This is a list of T cell receptor beta chains from one sample in a study of blood T cell repertoires in COVID-19. Only in-frame clones appear in the TCRdb table, and some are missing; sequencing was by immunoSEQ multiplex PCR. Found here are 350,000 to 450,000 clones, 80% to 85% of them singletons; the top ten hold around 5.1%. The sample consisted of PBMCs or T cells enriched from blood (not recorded which). These receptors were taken from a woman aged 45-60 years who had recovered from COVID-19. CDR3s include the opening cysteine and the closing phenylalanine or tryptophan. Each record gives: J gene, CDR3 length, clone size, V gene, D gene, CDR3 protein, CDR3 DNA. D genes are given only for firm matches. Only some rows state a clone size, as once, few, many or a class for expanded clones.

TRBJ2-7 16 - TRBV11-2 - CASSPIRGPHSYEQYF TGTGCCAGCAGCCCCATCAGGGGACCGCATTCCTACGAGCAGTACTTC
TRBJ1-2 12 - TRBV7-9 TRBD1 CASTLQGPGYTF TGTGCCAGCACCTTACAGGGGCCTGGCTACACCTTC
TRBJ2-7 14 - TRBV7-2 TRBD1 CASSSTGGTYEQYF TGTGCCAGCAGCTCAACAGGGGGCACCTACGAGCAGTACTTC
TRBJ2-4 16 - TRBV19 TRBD2 CASSMLGIAGKNIQYF TGTGCCAGTAGTATGTTGGGTATAGCGGGCAAAAACATTCAGTACTTC
TRBJ2-1 15 - TRBV7-8 TRBD1 CASSLRQGAVNEQFF TGTGCCAGCAGCTTAAGACAGGGGGCCGTAAATGAGCAGTTCTTC
TRBJ2-3 10 - TRBV29-1 - CSVSPDTQYF TGCAGCGTTTCTCCAGATACGCAGTATTTT
TRBJ2-2 12 - TRBV11-2 - CASSTNTGELFF TGTGCCAGCAGCACAAACACCGGGGAGCTGTTTTTT
TRBJ1-5 15 - TRBV19 TRBD1 CASTRTGGANQPQHF TGTGCCAGTACCCGGACAGGGGGCGCGAATCAGCCCCAGCATTTT
TRBJ2-2 17 - TRBV5-6 TRBD2 CASSLRTSGTNTGELFF TGTGCCAGCAGCCTCCGTACTAGCGGTACGAACACCGGGGAGCTGTTTTTT
TRBJ2-7 14 - TRBV4-3 TRBD1 CASSQGTGGDEQYF TGCGCCAGCAGCCAAGGCACAGGGGGTGACGAGCAGTACTTC
TRBJ2-7 15 - TRBV28 TRBD1 CASTAAGTGSHEQYF TGTGCCAGCACCGCAGCTGGGACAGGGTCCCACGAGCAGTACTTC
TRBJ1-3 15 - TRBV5-1 TRBD1 CASSLAGGRSDTIYF TGCGCCAGCAGCTTGGCAGGGGGCAGGTCGGACACCATATATTTT
TRBJ2-7 13 - TRBV6-2/TRBV6-3 - CASSLGVPGEQYF TGTGCCAGCAGTTTAGGGGTCCCGGGCGAGCAGTACTTC
TRBJ1-2 14 once TRBV6-2/TRBV6-3 - CASSRQETNYGYTF TGTGCCAGCAGTAGACAGGAAACTAACTATGGCTACACCTTC
TRBJ2-2 15 - TRBV7-7 - CASSTAGTLAGELFF TGTGCTAGCAGCACGGCGGGGACTCTCGCCGGGGAGCTGTTTTTT
TRBJ2-2 13 once TRBV3-1/TRBV3-2 - CASSLTFSGELFF TGTGCCAGCAGCCTTACTTTTTCCGGGGAGCTGTTTTTT
TRBJ1-6 15 - TRBV3-1/TRBV3-2 - CASSQGTGSNSPLHF TGTGCCAGCAGCCAAGGTACAGGGAGTAATTCACCCCTCCACTTT
TRBJ1-1 16 - TRBV3-1/TRBV3-2 - CASSQAGRGQNTEAFF TGTGCCAGCAGCCAAGCGGGTCGAGGACAGAACACTGAAGCTTTCTTT
TRBJ1-2 15 once TRBV27 - CASSTSPGIGYGYTF -
TRBJ1-2 15 - TRBV14 - CASSQVSSATGGYTF TGTGCCAGCAGCCAAGTTTCGTCCGCGACGGGAGGCTACACCTTC
TRBJ1-1 12 - TRBV5-4 - CASSFGGPEAFF TGTGCCAGCAGCTTCGGAGGACCTGAAGCTTTCTTT
TRBJ1-2 14 once TRBV5-6 - CASSSGLSNYGYTF TGTGCCAGCAGCTCAGGGTTATCGAACTATGGCTACACCTTC
TRBJ2-7 16 - TRBV3-1/TRBV3-2 TRBD2 CASRQATSGRGYEQYF TGTGCCAGCAGACAAGCTACTAGCGGGAGGGGATACGAGCAGTACTTC
TRBJ2-1 14 - TRBV7-2 - CASSLASAYNEQFF TGTGCCAGCAGCTTAGCTAGCGCCTACAATGAGCAGTTCTTC
TRBJ1-2 15 - TRBV6-1 TRBD1 CASSDMTGANYGYTF TGTGCCAGCAGTGATATGACAGGGGCTAACTATGGCTACACCTTC
TRBJ2-1 11 - TRBV20-1 TRBD2 CSASLSGSRFF TGCAGTGCTAGCTTGAGCGGGAGCCGGTTCTTC
TRBJ2-1 15 - TRBV4-2 TRBD2 CASSQDTSGYNEQFF TGTGCCAGCAGCCAAGACACTAGCGGATACAATGAGCAGTTCTTC
TRBJ2-7 16 - TRBV10-3 TRBD2 CAISDPPGGRGHEQYF TGTGCCATCAGTGACCCACCCGGCGGGAGAGGACACGAGCAGTACTTC
TRBJ1-1 13 - TRBV13 TRBD1 CASSLDRGTEAFF TGTGCCAGCAGCTTGGACAGGGGCACTGAAGCTTTCTTT
TRBJ1-2 15 once TRBV9 TRBD1 CASSVTGAPRYGYTF TGTGCCAGCAGCGTGACAGGGGCCCCGCGCTATGGCTACACCTTC
TRBJ1-1 13 - TRBV9 - CASSVAENTEAFF TGTGCCAGCAGCGTAGCAGAGAACACTGAAGCTTTCTTT
TRBJ1-2 14 - TRBV6-5 TRBD1 CASRTNGQAYGYTF TGTGCCAGCAGAACTAACGGACAGGCCTATGGCTACACCTTC
TRBJ1-4 15 - TRBV19 TRBD1 CASSPGQAANEKLFF TGTGCCAGTAGTCCCGGACAGGCAGCTAATGAAAAACTGTTTTTT
TRBJ1-2 18 - TRBV5-6 - CASSRRETDNIRDYGYTF TGTGCCAGCAGCCGGCGGGAAACGGACAACATAAGGGACTATGGCTACACCTTC
TRBJ1-2 16 - TRBV4-2 - CASSQDVDRSVYGYTF TGTGCCAGCAGCCAAGATGTGGACAGAAGTGTCTATGGCTACACCTTC
TRBJ1-2 17 few TRBV10-1 TRBD1 CASSESKMTGRHYGYTF TGCGCCAGCAGTGAGTCGAAAATGACAGGGCGCCACTATGGCTACACCTTC
TRBJ1-2 15 - TRBV29-1 TRBD1 CSVEGWGQENYGYTF TGCAGCGTTGAGGGGTGGGGACAGGAAAACTATGGCTACACCTTC
TRBJ1-4 14 - TRBV7-9 TRBD1 CASSPGQGGEKLFF TGTGCCAGCAGCCCAGGGCAGGGGGGTGAAAAACTGTTTTTT
TRBJ2-3 15 - TRBV7-9 - CASSPMGRSTDTQYF TGTGCCAGCAGCCCCATGGGGCGTAGCACAGATACGCAGTATTTT
TRBJ1-2 13 - TRBV19 - CASSMGRQYGYTF TGTGCCAGTAGTATGGGCAGACAATATGGCTACACCTTC
TRBJ1-2 11 - TRBV29-1 - CSSWVGPGYTF TGCAGCTCTTGGGTGGGGCCGGGCTACACCTTC
TRBJ1-2 14 few TRBV7-9 - CASSMWSDNYGYTF TGTGCCAGCAGCATGTGGTCAGATAACTATGGCTACACCTTC
TRBJ1-1 14 - TRBV5-1 - CASNLETVNTEAFF TGCGCCAGCAATCTGGAGACCGTTAACACTGAAGCTTTCTTT
TRBJ1-2 16 - TRBV5-8 TRBD1 CASSLGLIGQAYGYTF TGTGCCAGCAGCTTGGGGCTGATCGGACAGGCCTATGGCTACACCTTC
TRBJ2-2 17 - TRBV5-1 TRBD2 CASSLENLAGVGGELFF TGCGCCAGCAGCTTGGAGAACCTAGCGGGAGTCGGCGGGGAGCTGTTTTTT
TRBJ2-5 13 medium-sized TRBV5-6 - CASYGAYTETQYF TGTGCCAGCTATGGAGCGTATACAGAGACCCAGTACTTC
TRBJ2-1 15 - TRBV3-1/TRBV3-2 TRBD2 CASSPGTSGVNEQFF TGTGCCAGCAGCCCCGGGACTAGCGGGGTCAATGAGCAGTTCTTC
TRBJ1-4 20 - TRBV7-8 - CASSLVPVHREHATNEKLFF TGTGCCAGCAGCTTAGTGCCCGTGCACAGGGAACACGCAACTAATGAAAAACTGTTTTTT
TRBJ1-1 13 - TRBV30 - CAWRERGNTEAFF TGTGCCTGGAGAGAAAGAGGGAACACTGAAGCTTTCTTT
TRBJ2-2 17 - TRBV9 - CASSVVPGSVGTGELFF TGTGCCAGCAGCGTAGTCCCCGGCAGCGTAGGCACCGGGGAGCTGTTTTTT
TRBJ2-7 10 once TRBV20-1 - CSAREEEQYF TGCAGTGCTAGAGAGGAGGAGCAGTACTTC
TRBJ1-1 14 - TRBV5-1 - CASSISWGETEAFF TGCGCCAGCAGCATCTCCTGGGGGGAGACTGAAGCTTTCTTT
TRBJ1-4 15 - TRBV21-1 - CASSKEGDEDEKLFF TGTGCCAGCAGCAAAGAAGGAGACGAAGATGAAAAACTGTTTTTT
TRBJ2-7 11 - TRBV6-2/TRBV6-3 TRBD1 CASSPRGKQYF TGTGCCAGCAGTCCCAGGGGGAAGCAGTACTTC
TRBJ2-1 15 - TRBV19 TRBD2 CASSIKAGGGNEQFF TGTGCCAGTAGTATAAAAGCGGGAGGGGGAAATGAGCAGTTCTTC